This section outlines one T cell receptor (beta chain) sequence together with its context. Its matching antigen is unknown. The V end lost 6 bases, the J end lost 0 bases, and 9 bases lay between the germline ends. The CDR3 contains 14 residues. The data stem from a study of glioma-infiltrating T cells. TCR alpha and beta CDR3 regions were amplified from RNA using iRepertoire nested multiplex PCR. TCRdb used MiXCR to reprocess the multiplex PCR reads, holding one entry per CDR3 protein. The sample contains roughly 200,000 distinct CDR3 sequences, under 55% of which appear only once. Study-level points and caveats: Above-expected tissue-blood divergence occurred in all gliomas, most in low-grade ones. CDR3 overlap between tissue and blood was very small.

The chain combines TRBV12-3 or TRBV12-4 with TRBJ1-3; D ambiguous. The sequenced sample was glioma tissue, nonneoplastic brain tissue, or PBMCs (not recorded which). The source is a human donor with low-grade glioma or glioblastoma, undergoing nonglioma brain surgery, or in good health (not recorded which). CDR3 DNA sequence: TGTGCCAGCAGCCCGGATGGCTCTGGAAACACCATATATTTT. Translated, it gives CASSPDGSGNTIYF.